Listed below are T cell receptor beta chains from one sample, sequenced in a study of regulatory T cells in long-lasting Graves disease. In TCRdb, the multiplex PCR reads were re-called with MiXCR into one record per CDR3 protein. The data contain about 310,000 distinct CDR3 sequences, about 18% of them seen just once; the ten biggest clones take up about 36%. Sequenced material: peripheral blood mononuclear cells (PBMCs), taken at new diagnosis, from a patient treated with antithyroid drugs. The receptors were gathered from a female donor with Graves disease. Both conserved end residues are part of each CDR3. Each record gives: J gene, D gene, V gene, clone size, CDR3 protein, CDR3 DNA. The D gene is left open where the match is weak. Rows may omit the clone size; those that give it use once, few, many or a size class.

J gene: TRBJ2-1
D gene: TRBD2
V gene: TRBV4-1
clone size: -
CDR3 protein: CASSQVTGLAGNEQFF
CDR3 DNA: TGCGCCAGCAGCCAAGTAACTGGACTAGCTGGCAATGAGCAGTTCTTC

J gene: TRBJ2-5
D gene: -
V gene: TRBV6-7
clone size: -
CDR3 protein: CASSYSPQRQETQYF
CDR3 DNA: TGTGCCAGCAGTTACTCTCCACAGCGGCAAGAGACCCAGTACTTC

J gene: TRBJ2-7
D gene: -
V gene: TRBV27
clone size: -
CDR3 protein: CASSIILGAYEQYF
CDR3 DNA: TGTGCCAGCAGTATAATCCTAGGGGCCTACGAGCAGTACTTC

J gene: TRBJ2-7
D gene: -
V gene: TRBV2
clone size: -
CDR3 protein: CASSPQGLYEQYF
CDR3 DNA: TGTGCCAGCAGTCCCCAGGGACTCTACGAGCAGTACTTC

J gene: TRBJ1-1
D gene: -
V gene: TRBV7-3
clone size: few
CDR3 protein: CASSLIWGPGPCTEAFF
CDR3 DNA: TGTGCCAGCAGCTTAATCTGGGGACCAGGGCCGTGCACTGAAGCTTTCTTT

J gene: TRBJ1-2
D gene: -
V gene: TRBV12-3/TRBV12-4
clone size: many
CDR3 protein: CASSFRGAGFGYTF
CDR3 DNA: TGTGCCAGCAGTTTTCGGGGGGCGGGTTTTGGCTACACCTTC

J gene: TRBJ2-2
D gene: TRBD2
V gene: TRBV4-1
clone size: many
CDR3 protein: CASSHIVLAENTGELFF
CDR3 DNA: TGCGCCAGCAGCCATATCGTACTAGCGGAAAACACCGGGGAGCTGTTTTTT

J gene: TRBJ2-3
D gene: TRBD1
V gene: TRBV19
clone size: many
CDR3 protein: CASRDRVSDTQYF
CDR3 DNA: TGTGCCAGTAGGGACAGGGTCTCAGATACGCAGTATTTT

J gene: TRBJ2-1
D gene: TRBD2
V gene: TRBV10-3
clone size: few
CDR3 protein: CAITGASGPYNEQFF
CDR3 DNA: TGTGCCATCACCGGGGCTAGCGGTCCCTACAATGAGCAGTTCTTC

J gene: TRBJ2-7
D gene: TRBD1
V gene: TRBV6-5
clone size: many
CDR3 protein: CASSFRGQGAEQYF
CDR3 DNA: TGTGCCAGCAGTTTCCGTGGACAGGGAGCCGAGCAGTACTTC

J gene: TRBJ2-5
D gene: -
V gene: TRBV7-9
clone size: many
CDR3 protein: CASSLDAIILETQYF
CDR3 DNA: TGTGCCAGCAGCTTAGACGCTATTATCTTGGAGACCCAGTACTTC

J gene: TRBJ2-1
D gene: -
V gene: TRBV3-1
clone size: many
CDR3 protein: CASSQASWDEQFF
CDR3 DNA: TGTGCCAGCAGCCAAGCCTCCTGGGATGAGCAGTTCTTC

J gene: TRBJ2-7
D gene: -
V gene: TRBV30
clone size: many
CDR3 protein: CAWSPNSAYEQYF
CDR3 DNA: TGTGCCTGGAGTCCCAACAGCGCCTACGAGCAGTACTTC

J gene: TRBJ2-5
D gene: TRBD1
V gene: TRBV19
clone size: many
CDR3 protein: CASSIQDRAKETQYF
CDR3 DNA: TGTGCCAGTAGTATTCAGGACAGGGCGAAAGAGACCCAGTACTTC

J gene: TRBJ2-3
D gene: TRBD2
V gene: TRBV4-1
clone size: few
CDR3 protein: CASSLTAGLADTDTQYF
CDR3 DNA: TGCGCCAGCAGCCTGACGGCGGGACTAGCGGACACAGATACGCAGTATTTT

J gene: TRBJ2-1
D gene: -
V gene: TRBV12-3/TRBV12-4
clone size: -
CDR3 protein: CASSSRRGYNEQFF
CDR3 DNA: TGTGCCAGCAGTTCCCGCCGCGGCTACAATGAGCAGTTCTTC

J gene: TRBJ2-1
D gene: -
V gene: TRBV28
clone size: -
CDR3 protein: CASSLRSWSNEQFF
CDR3 DNA: TGTGCCAGCAGTTTAAGGTCCTGGTCCAATGAGCAGTTCTTC

J gene: TRBJ1-6
D gene: -
V gene: TRBV6-5
clone size: -
CDR3 protein: CASSSNIWVLDNSPLHF
CDR3 DNA: TGTGCCAGCAGTTCGAACATATGGGTACTTGATAATTCACCCCTCCACTTT

J gene: TRBJ2-1
D gene: -
V gene: TRBV2
clone size: -
CDR3 protein: CASRASLSYNEQFF
CDR3 DNA: TGTGCCAGCAGGGCCTCCCTCTCCTACAATGAGCAGTTCTTC

J gene: TRBJ2-2
D gene: TRBD2
V gene: TRBV28
clone size: many
CDR3 protein: CASRATSGRNTGELFF
CDR3 DNA: TGTGCCAGCAGAGCCACTAGCGGGAGGAACACCGGGGAGCTGTTTTTT

J gene: TRBJ2-1
D gene: TRBD2
V gene: TRBV27
clone size: many
CDR3 protein: CASSALGLAEPDEQFF
CDR3 DNA: TGTGCCAGCAGCGCCCTGGGACTAGCGGAACCAGATGAGCAGTTCTTC

J gene: TRBJ2-7
D gene: TRBD1
V gene: TRBV28
clone size: many
CDR3 protein: CASSFLGRGTGIYEQYF
CDR3 DNA: TGTGCCAGCAGTTTTCTGGGGAGAGGGACAGGGATCTACGAGCAGTACTTC

J gene: TRBJ1-2
D gene: -
V gene: TRBV5-1
clone size: few
CDR3 protein: CASSFENYGYTF
CDR3 DNA: TGCGCCAGCAGCTTTGAAAACTATGGCTACACCTTC

J gene: TRBJ2-4
D gene: -
V gene: TRBV2
clone size: many
CDR3 protein: CASSATGGLAKNIQYF
CDR3 DNA: TGTGCCAGCAGTGCAACAGGCGGTCTAGCCAAAAACATTCAGTACTTC

J gene: TRBJ2-7
D gene: -
V gene: TRBV28
clone size: -
CDR3 protein: CASSFGKGMNEQYF
CDR3 DNA: TGTGCCAGCAGTTTCGGTAAGGGAATGAACGAGCAGTACTTC

J gene: TRBJ2-2
D gene: -
V gene: TRBV19
clone size: -
CDR3 protein: CASSAHRNGELFF
CDR3 DNA: TGTGCCAGTAGTGCACACAGAAACGGGGAGCTGTTTTTT

J gene: TRBJ2-7
D gene: TRBD2
V gene: TRBV6-2/TRBV6-3
clone size: many
CDR3 protein: CASRLAGGPEYEQYF
CDR3 DNA: TGTGCCAGCAGATTAGCGGGAGGGCCTGAGTACGAGCAGTACTTC

J gene: TRBJ2-1
D gene: TRBD2
V gene: TRBV11-2
clone size: many
CDR3 protein: CASSFSGRVISSYNEQFF
CDR3 DNA: TGTGCCAGCAGCTTCAGCGGGAGGGTCATTTCCTCCTACAATGAGCAGTTCTTC

J gene: TRBJ2-7
D gene: -
V gene: TRBV7-8
clone size: -
CDR3 protein: CASSPRDGLAEQYF
CDR3 DNA: TGTGCCAGCAGCCCCCGGGACGGCCTGGCTGAGCAGTACTTC

J gene: TRBJ2-1
D gene: TRBD1
V gene: TRBV12-3/TRBV12-4
clone size: many
CDR3 protein: CASSADRGYNEQFF
CDR3 DNA: TGTGCCAGCAGTGCCGACAGGGGGTACAATGAGCAGTTCTTC

J gene: TRBJ2-7
D gene: -
V gene: TRBV11-2
clone size: many
CDR3 protein: CASSTLRGLSYEQYF
CDR3 DNA: TGTGCCAGCAGCACACTCAGGGGTCTCTCCTACGAGCAGTACTTC

J gene: TRBJ2-3
D gene: -
V gene: TRBV6-5
clone size: few
CDR3 protein: CASSYSRGQGTDTQYF
CDR3 DNA: TGTGCCAGCAGTTACTCGCGAGGGCAGGGCACAGATACGCAGTATTTT

J gene: TRBJ1-3
D gene: -
V gene: TRBV10-3
clone size: many
CDR3 protein: CAISGRAEDTIYF
CDR3 DNA: TGTGCCATCAGTGGCCGGGCGGAAGACACCATATATTTT

J gene: TRBJ2-1
D gene: TRBD1
V gene: TRBV9
clone size: many
CDR3 protein: CASRSGTGSSDEQFF
CDR3 DNA: TGTGCCAGCCGTTCCGGGACAGGGTCTTCCGATGAGCAGTTCTTC

J gene: TRBJ2-2
D gene: -
V gene: TRBV13
clone size: many
CDR3 protein: CASSEDDGELFF
CDR3 DNA: TGTGCCAGCAGCGAGGACGACGGGGAGCTGTTTTTT

J gene: TRBJ2-2
D gene: TRBD2
V gene: TRBV27
clone size: many
CDR3 protein: CASKLAGNTGELFF
CDR3 DNA: TGTGCCAGCAAACTAGCGGGTAACACCGGGGAGCTGTTTTTT

J gene: TRBJ2-7
D gene: TRBD1
V gene: TRBV12-3/TRBV12-4
clone size: many
CDR3 protein: CASSLTGARGDEQYF
CDR3 DNA: TGTGCCAGCAGTTTGACAGGGGCTAGAGGGGACGAGCAGTACTTC

J gene: TRBJ2-5
D gene: -
V gene: TRBV7-9
clone size: many
CDR3 protein: CASSPEAGPGETQYF
CDR3 DNA: TGTGCCAGCAGCCCTGAGGCCGGGCCTGGGGAGACCCAGTACTTC

J gene: TRBJ2-7
D gene: -
V gene: TRBV2
clone size: many
CDR3 protein: CASSEAGEGYEQYF
CDR3 DNA: TGTGCCAGCAGTGAAGCGGGAGAGGGCTACGAGCAGTACTTC

J gene: TRBJ2-2
D gene: -
V gene: TRBV3-1
clone size: many
CDR3 protein: CASRGNTGELFF
CDR3 DNA: TGTGCCAGCAGGGGAAACACCGGGGAGCTGTTTTTT

J gene: TRBJ2-7
D gene: -
V gene: TRBV9
clone size: few
CDR3 protein: CASSVGWETYEQYF
CDR3 DNA: TGTGCCAGCAGCGTAGGCTGGGAAACCTACGAGCAGTACTTC

J gene: TRBJ2-1
D gene: TRBD2
V gene: TRBV11-2
clone size: many
CDR3 protein: CASSFTRDYLGYNEQFF
CDR3 DNA: TGTGCCAGCAGCTTCACCCGGGACTACTTGGGGTACAATGAGCAGTTCTTC

J gene: TRBJ2-7
D gene: TRBD2
V gene: TRBV5-1
clone size: many
CDR3 protein: CASSSGPLAVSYEQYF
CDR3 DNA: TGCGCCAGCAGCTCTGGTCCACTAGCGGTCTCCTACGAGCAGTACTTC

J gene: TRBJ2-2
D gene: -
V gene: TRBV27
clone size: -
CDR3 protein: CASTSGPYTGELFF
CDR3 DNA: TGTGCCAGCACCAGCGGGCCGTACACCGGGGAGCTGTTTTTT

J gene: TRBJ2-7
D gene: TRBD2
V gene: TRBV28
clone size: -
CDR3 protein: CASRPPTSGHEQYF
CDR3 DNA: TGTGCCAGCCGCCCGCCAACTAGCGGCCACGAGCAGTACTTC